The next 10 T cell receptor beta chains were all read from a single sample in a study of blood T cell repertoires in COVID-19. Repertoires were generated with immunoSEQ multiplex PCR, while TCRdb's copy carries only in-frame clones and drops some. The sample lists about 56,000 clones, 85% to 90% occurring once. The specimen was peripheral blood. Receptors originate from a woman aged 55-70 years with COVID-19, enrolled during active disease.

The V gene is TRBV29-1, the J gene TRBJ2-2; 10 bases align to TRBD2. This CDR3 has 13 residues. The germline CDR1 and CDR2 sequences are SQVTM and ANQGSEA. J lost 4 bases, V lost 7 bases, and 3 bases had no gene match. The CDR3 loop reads CSGRLAGTGELFF. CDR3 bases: TGCAGCGGACGACTAGCGGGCACCGGGGAGCTGTTTTTT.

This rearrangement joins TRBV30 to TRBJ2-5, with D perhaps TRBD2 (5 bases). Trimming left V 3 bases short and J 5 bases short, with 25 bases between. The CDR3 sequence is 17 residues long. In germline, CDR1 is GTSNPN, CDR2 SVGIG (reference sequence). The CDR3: CAWSPARRGVSWETQYF. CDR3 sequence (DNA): TGTGCCTGGAGCCCGGCTAGACGGGGTGTTTCGTGGGAGACCCAGTACTTC.

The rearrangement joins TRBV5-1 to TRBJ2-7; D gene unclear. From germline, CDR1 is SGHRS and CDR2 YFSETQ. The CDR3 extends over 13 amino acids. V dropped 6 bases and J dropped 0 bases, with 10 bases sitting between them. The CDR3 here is CASTEPSSYEQYF. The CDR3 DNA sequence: TGCGCCAGCACAGAACCATCCTCCTACGAGCAGTACTTC.

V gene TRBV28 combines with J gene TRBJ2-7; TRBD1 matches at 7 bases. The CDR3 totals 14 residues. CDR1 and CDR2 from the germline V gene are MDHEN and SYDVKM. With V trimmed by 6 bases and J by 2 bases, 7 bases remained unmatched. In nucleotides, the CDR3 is TGTGCCAGCAGCTTTCCCGGACAGGCCTACGAGCAGTACTTC. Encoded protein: CASSFPGQAYEQYF.

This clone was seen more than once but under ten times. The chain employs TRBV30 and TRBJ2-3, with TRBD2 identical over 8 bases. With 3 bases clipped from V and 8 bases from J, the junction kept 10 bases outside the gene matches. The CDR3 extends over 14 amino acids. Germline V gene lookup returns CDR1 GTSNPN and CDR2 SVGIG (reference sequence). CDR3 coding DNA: TGTGCCTGGAGGGTTAGCGGGGCCGGCGGTACGCAGTATTTT. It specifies CAWRVSGAGGTQYF.

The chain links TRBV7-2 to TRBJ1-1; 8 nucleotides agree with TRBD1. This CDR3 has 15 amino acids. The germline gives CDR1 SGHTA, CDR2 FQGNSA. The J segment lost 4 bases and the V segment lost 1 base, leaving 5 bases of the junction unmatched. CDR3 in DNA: TGTGCCAGCAGCTTAGGTCAGGGGGCCAGCACTGAAGCTTTCTTT. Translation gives CASSLGQGASTEAFF.

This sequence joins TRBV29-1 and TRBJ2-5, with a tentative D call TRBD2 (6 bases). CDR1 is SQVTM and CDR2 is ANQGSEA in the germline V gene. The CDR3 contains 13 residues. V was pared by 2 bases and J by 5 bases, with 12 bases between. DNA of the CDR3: TGCAGCGTTGAATTGGCCGGAGGGGAGACCCAGTACTTC. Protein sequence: CSVELAGGETQYF.

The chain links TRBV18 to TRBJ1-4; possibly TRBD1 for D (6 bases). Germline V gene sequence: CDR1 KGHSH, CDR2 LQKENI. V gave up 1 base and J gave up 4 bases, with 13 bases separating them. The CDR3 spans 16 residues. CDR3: CASSPRSDSLNEKLFF. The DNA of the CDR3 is TGTGCCAGCTCACCACGATCGGACAGTCTTAATGAAAAACTGTTTTTT.

DNA of the CDR3: TGCGCCAGCAGCCTAACAACACCCGGGTCGACTGAAGCTTTCTTT. Amino acids: CASSLTTPGSTEAFF. V and J are TRBV4-3 and TRBJ1-1; D is uncertain. The germline V and J ends were trimmed by 4 bases and 5 bases, with 17 bases remaining between them. Germline V lookup: CDR1 LGHNA, CDR2 YSLEER. CDR3 length equals 15 residues.

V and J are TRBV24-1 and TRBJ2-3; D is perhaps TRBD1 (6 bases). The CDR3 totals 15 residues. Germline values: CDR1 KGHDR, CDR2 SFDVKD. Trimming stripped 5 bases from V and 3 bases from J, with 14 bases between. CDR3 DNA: TGTGCCACCAGTGGAATTGGGGGCCAGACAGATACGCAGTATTTT. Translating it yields CATSGIGGQTDTQYF.